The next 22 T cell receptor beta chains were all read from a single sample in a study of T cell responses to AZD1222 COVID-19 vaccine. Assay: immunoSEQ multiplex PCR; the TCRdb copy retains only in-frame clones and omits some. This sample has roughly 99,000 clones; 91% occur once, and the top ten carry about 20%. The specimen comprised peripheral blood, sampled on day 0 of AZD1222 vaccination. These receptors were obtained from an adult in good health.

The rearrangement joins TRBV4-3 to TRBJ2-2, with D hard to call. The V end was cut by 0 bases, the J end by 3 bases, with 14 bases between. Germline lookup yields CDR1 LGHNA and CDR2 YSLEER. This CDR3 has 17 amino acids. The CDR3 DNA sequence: TGCGCCAGCAGCCAAGAGGAGTACAGATTTCACACCGGGGAGCTGTTTTTT. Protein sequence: CASSQEEYRFHTGELFF.

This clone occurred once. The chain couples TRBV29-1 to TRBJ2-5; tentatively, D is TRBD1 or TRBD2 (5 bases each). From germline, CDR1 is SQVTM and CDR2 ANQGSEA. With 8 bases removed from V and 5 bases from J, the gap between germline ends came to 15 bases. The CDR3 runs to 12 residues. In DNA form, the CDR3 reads TGCAGCCACCTTCGGGGCGGGGAGACCCAGTACTTC. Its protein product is CSHLRGGETQYF. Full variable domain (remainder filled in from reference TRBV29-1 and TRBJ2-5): SAVISQKPSRDICQRGTSLTIQCQVDSQVTMMFWYRQQPGQSLTLIATANQGSEATYESGFVIDKFPISRPNLTFSTLTVSNMSPEDSSIYLCSHLRGGETQYFGPGTRLLVL.

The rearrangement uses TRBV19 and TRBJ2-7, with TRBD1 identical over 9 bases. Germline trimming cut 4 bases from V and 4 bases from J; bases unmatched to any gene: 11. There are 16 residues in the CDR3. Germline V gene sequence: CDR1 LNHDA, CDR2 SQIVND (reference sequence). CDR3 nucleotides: TGTGCCAGTAGTAAGGGCGCGGGACAGGGATTTTACGAGCAGTACTTC. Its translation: CASSKGAGQGFYEQYF. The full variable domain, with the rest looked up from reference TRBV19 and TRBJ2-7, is DGGITQSPKYLFRKEGQNVTLSCEQNLNHDAMYWYRQDPGQGLRLIYYSQIVNDFQKGDIAEGYSVSREKKESFPLTVTSAQKNPTAFYLCASSKGAGQGFYEQYFGPGTRLTVT.

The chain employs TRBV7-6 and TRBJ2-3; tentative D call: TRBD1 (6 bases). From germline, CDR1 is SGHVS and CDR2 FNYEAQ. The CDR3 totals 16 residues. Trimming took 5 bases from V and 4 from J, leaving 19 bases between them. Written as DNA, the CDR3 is TGTGCCAGCAGCCTTAGGGATGGGGACAATGCAGATACGCAGTATTTT. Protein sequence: CASSLRDGDNADTQYF.

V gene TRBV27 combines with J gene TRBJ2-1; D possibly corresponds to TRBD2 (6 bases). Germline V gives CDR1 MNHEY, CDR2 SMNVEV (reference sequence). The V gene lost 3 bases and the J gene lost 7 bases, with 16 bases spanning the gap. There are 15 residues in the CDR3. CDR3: CASSFGDGRGNEQFF. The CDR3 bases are TGTGCCAGCAGTTTTGGGGACGGGAGAGGTAATGAGCAGTTCTTC.

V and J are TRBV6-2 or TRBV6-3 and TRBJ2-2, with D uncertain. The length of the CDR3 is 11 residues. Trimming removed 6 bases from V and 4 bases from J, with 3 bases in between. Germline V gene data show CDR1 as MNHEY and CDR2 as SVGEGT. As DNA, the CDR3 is TGTGCCAGCAGCAGCACCGGGGAGCTGTTTTTT. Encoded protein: CASSSTGELFF.

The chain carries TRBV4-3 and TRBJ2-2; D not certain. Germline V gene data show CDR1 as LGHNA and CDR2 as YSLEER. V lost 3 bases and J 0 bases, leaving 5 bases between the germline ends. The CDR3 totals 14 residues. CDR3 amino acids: CASSQLANTGELFF. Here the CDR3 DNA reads TGCGCCAGCAGCCAGCTAGCGAACACCGGGGAGCTGTTTTTT.

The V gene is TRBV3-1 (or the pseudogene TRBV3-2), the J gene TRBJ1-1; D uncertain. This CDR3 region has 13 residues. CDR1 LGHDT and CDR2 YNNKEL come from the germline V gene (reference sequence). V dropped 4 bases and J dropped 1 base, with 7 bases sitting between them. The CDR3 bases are TGTGCCAGCAGCCCGAAGACGAACACTGAAGCTTTCTTT. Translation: CASSPKTNTEAFF.

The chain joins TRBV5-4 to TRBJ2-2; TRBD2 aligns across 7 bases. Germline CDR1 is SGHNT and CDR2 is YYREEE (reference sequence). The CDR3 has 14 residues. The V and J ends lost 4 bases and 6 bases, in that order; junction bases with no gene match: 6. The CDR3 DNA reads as TGTGCCAGCAGCCTTGGAGGACTAGCCGGGGAGCTGTTTTTT. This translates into CASSLGGLAGELFF.

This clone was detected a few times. The CDR3 sequence: CASSPGDRENQPQHF. The CDR3 region has the DNA TGTGCCAGCAGCCCAGGGGACAGGGAGAATCAGCCCCAGCATTTT. The rearrangement uses TRBV4-2 and TRBJ1-5, with 9 nucleotides matching TRBD1. CDR3 length: 15 residues. V lost 4 bases to trimming and J lost 4 bases; unmatched junction nucleotides: 5. CDR1 LGHNA and CDR2 YNFKEQ come from the germline V gene.

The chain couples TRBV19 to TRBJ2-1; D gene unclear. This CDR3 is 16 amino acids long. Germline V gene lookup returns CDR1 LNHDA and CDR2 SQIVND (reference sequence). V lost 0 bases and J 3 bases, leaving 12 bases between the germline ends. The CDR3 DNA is TGTGCCAGTAGTATAGACCGCCGGGTGGGCTACAATGAGCAGTTCTTC. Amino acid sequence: CASSIDRRVGYNEQFF.

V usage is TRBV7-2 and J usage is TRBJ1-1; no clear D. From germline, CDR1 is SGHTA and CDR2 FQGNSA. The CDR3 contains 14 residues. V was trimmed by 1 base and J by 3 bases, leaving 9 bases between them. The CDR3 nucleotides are TGTGCCAGCAGCTTAGACGGGGTCGACACTGAAGCTTTCTTT. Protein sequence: CASSLDGVDTEAFF.

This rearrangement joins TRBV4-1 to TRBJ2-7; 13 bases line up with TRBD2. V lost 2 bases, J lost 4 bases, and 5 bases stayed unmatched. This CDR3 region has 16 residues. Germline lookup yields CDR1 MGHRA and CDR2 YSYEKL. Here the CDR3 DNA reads TGCGCCAGCAGCCAAACTAGCGGGGGGGACCTATACGAGCAGTACTTC. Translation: CASSQTSGGDLYEQYF.

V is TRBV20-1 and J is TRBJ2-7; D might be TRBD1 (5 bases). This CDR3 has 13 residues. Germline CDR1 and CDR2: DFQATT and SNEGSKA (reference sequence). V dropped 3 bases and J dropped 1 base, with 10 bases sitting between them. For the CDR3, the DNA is TGCAGTGCTAGTCCCGACAGATCCTACGAGCAGTACTTC. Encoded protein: CSASPDRSYEQYF.

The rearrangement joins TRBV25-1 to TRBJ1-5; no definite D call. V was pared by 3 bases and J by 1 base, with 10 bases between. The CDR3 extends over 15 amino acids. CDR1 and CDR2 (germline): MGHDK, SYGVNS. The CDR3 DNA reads TGTGCCAGCAGTGACAGGCTAGGGAGCAATCAGCCCCAGCATTTT. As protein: CASSDRLGSNQPQHF.

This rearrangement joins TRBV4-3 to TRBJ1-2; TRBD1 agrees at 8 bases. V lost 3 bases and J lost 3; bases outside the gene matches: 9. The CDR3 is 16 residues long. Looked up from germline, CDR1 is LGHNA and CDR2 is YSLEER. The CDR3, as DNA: TGCGCCAGCAGCCAGGCGCCGGGACAGGCTGACTATGGCTACACCTTC. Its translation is CASSQAPGQADYGYTF.

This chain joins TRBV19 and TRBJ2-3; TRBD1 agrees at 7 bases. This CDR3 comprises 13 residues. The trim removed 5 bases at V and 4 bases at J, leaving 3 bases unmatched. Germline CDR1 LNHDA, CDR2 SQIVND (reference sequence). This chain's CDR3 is CASSSQGADTQYF. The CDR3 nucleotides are TGTGCCAGTAGTTCGCAGGGGGCAGATACGCAGTATTTT.

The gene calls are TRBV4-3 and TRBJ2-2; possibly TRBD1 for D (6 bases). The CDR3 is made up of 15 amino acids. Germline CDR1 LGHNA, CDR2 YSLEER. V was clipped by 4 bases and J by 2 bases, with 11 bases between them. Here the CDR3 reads CASSPGTLNTGELFF. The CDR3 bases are TGCGCCAGCAGCCCCGGGACACTCAACACCGGGGAGCTGTTTTTT.

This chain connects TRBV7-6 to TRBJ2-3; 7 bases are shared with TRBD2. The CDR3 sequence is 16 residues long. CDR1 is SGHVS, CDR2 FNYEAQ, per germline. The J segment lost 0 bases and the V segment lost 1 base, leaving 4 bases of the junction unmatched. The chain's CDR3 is CASSLVGRGSTDTQYF. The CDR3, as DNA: TGTGCCAGCAGCTTAGTGGGGCGGGGGAGCACAGATACGCAGTATTTT.

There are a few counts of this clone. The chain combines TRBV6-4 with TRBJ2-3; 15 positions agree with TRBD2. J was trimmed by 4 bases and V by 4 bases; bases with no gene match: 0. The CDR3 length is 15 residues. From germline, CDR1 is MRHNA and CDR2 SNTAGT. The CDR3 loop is CASSGTSGGADTQYF. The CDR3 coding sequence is TGTGCCAGCAGTGGGACTAGCGGGGGGGCAGATACGCAGTATTTT.

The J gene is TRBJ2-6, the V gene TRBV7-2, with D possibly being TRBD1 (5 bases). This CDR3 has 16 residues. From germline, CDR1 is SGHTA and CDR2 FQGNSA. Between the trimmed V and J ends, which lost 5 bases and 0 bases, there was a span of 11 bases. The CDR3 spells CASSGDSLSGANVLTF. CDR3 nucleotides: TGTGCCAGCAGCGGCGACAGCCTCTCTGGGGCCAACGTCCTGACTTTC.

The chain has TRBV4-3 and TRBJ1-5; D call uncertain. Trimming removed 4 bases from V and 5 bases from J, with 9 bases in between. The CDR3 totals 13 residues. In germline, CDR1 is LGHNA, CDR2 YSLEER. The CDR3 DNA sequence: TGCGCCAGCAGCCTGGGAGCTTATCAGCCCCAGCATTTT. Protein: CASSLGAYQPQHF.